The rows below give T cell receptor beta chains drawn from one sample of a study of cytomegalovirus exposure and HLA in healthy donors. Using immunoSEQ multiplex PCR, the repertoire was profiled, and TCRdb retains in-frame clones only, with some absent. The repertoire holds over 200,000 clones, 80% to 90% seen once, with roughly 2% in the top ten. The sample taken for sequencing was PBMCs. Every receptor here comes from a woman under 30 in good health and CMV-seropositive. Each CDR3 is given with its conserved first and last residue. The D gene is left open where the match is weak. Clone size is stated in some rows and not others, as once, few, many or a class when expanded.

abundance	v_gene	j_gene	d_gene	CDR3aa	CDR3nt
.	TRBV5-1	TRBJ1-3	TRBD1	CASSSFGTDSSGNTIYF	TGCGCCAGCAGCTCTTTTGGGACAGATTCCTCTGGAAACACCATATATTTT
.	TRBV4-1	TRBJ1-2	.	CASSPEGGPFSYGYTF	TGCGCCAGCAGCCCTGAGGGGGGGCCTTTTAGCTATGGCTACACCTTC
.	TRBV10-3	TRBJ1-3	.	CAISSSAGLGNTIYF	TGTGCCATCAGTTCCTCGGCAGGCCTTGGAAACACCATATATTTT
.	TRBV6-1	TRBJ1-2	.	CASSEQGTYGYTF	TGTGCCAGCAGTGAACAGGGGACCTATGGCTACACCTTC
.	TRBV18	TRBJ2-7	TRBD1	CASSPKGTVYEITYEQYF	TGTGCCAGCTCACCGAAAGGGACAGTCTATGAAATCACCTACGAGCAGTACTTC
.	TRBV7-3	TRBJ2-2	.	CASRNPENTGELFF	TGTGCCAGCAGGAACCCAGAAAACACCGGGGAGCTGTTTTTT
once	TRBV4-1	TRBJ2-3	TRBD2	CASSPLGLAGGADTQYF	TGCGCCAGCAGCCCCCTAGGACTAGCGGGGGGGGCAGATACGCAGTATTTT
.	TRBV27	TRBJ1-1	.	CASSFLDRNTEAFF	TGTGCCAGCAGTTTCCTCGACAGAAACACTGAAGCTTTCTTT
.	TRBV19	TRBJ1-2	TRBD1	CASNTGGGYGYTF	TGTGCCAGTAACACAGGGGGAGGCTATGGCTACACCTTC
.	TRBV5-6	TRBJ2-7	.	CASSRFDSVYEQYF	TGTGCCAGCAGCCGTTTCGACAGTGTCTACGAGCAGTACTTC
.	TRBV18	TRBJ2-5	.	CASSPLQETQYF	TGTGCCAGCTCACCCCTCCAAGAGACCCAGTACTTC
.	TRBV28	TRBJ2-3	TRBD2	CASSGLAGGIDTQYF	TGTGCCAGCTCAGGCCTAGCGGGAGGGATAGATACGCAGTATTTT
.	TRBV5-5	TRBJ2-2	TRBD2	CASSLAGLAGDTGELFF	TGTGCCAGCAGCTTGGCTGGCCTAGCGGGAGACACCGGGGAGCTGTTTTTT
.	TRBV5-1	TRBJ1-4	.	CASRDQGINEKLFF	TGCGCCAGCAGAGATCAGGGCATTAATGAAAAACTGTTTTTT
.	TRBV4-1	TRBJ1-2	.	CASSQPRREPLAGYTF	TGCGCCAGCAGCCAGCCGAGACGGGAGCCTCTGGCAGGCTACACCTTC
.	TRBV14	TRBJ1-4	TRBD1	CASSQLGQGGRGEKLFF	TGTGCCAGCAGCCAACTGGGACAGGGAGGCAGAGGTGAAAAACTGTTTTTT
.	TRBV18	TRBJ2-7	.	CASSPLGAQHSYEQYF	TGTGCCAGCTCACCCTTGGGGGCGCAACACTCCTACGAGCAGTACTTC
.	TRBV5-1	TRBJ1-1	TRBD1	CASSLLGQGYTEAFF	TGCGCCAGCAGCTTGCTGGGACAGGGGTACACTGAAGCTTTCTTT
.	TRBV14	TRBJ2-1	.	CASSKSGPWDEQFF	TGTGCCAGCAGCAAAAGCGGCCCCTGGGATGAGCAGTTCTTC
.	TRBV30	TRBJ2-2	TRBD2	CAWSVPFGGRDTGELFF	TGTGCCTGGAGTGTACCATTTGGCGGGAGAGACACCGGGGAGCTGTTTTTT
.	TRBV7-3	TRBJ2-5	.	CASSLRSEGETQYF	TGTGCCAGCAGCTTAAGGAGTGAGGGAGAGACCCAGTACTTC
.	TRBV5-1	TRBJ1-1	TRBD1	CASSITGARTEAFF	TGCGCCAGCAGCATTACAGGGGCTCGCACTGAAGCTTTCTTT
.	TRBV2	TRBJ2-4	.	CASIRTARAKNIQYF	TGTGCCAGCATAAGGACAGCACGAGCCAAAAACATTCAGTACTTC
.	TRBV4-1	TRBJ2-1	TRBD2	CASSQEGTNSYNEQFF	TGCGCCAGCAGCCAAGAGGGGACTAACTCCTACAATGAGCAGTTCTTC
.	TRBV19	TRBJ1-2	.	CATSRGGTFYGYTF	TGTGCCACCTCTCGGGGAGGTACATTCTATGGCTACACCTTC
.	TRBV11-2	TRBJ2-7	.	CASSLVLGGTHYEQYF	TGTGCCAGCAGCTTAGTTTTGGGCGGGACTCACTACGAGCAGTACTTC
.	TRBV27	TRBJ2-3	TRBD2	CASSLKAGSTDTQYF	TGTGCCAGCAGTTTAAAAGCGGGGAGCACAGATACGCAGTATTTT
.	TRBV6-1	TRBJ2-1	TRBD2	CASSGGLALFLNEQFF	TGTGCCAGCAGTGGCGGACTAGCCTTATTCCTCAATGAGCAGTTCTTC
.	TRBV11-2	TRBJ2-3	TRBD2	CASSLGAGGQDTQYF	TGTGCCAGCAGCTTGGGGGCGGGAGGGCAAGATACGCAGTATTTT
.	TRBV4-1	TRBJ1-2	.	CASSQVRPGEYGYTF	TGCGCCAGCAGCCAAGTCCGGCCAGGGGAGTATGGCTACACCTTC
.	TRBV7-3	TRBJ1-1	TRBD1	CASSLRDRVTEAFF	TGTGCCAGCAGCTTAAGGGACAGGGTGACTGAAGCTTTCTTT
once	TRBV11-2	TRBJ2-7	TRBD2	CASSLTSGSGEQYF	TGTGCCAGCAGCCTGACTAGCGGGAGTGGCGAGCAGTACTTC
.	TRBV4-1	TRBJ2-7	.	CASSYSYEQYF	TGCGCCAGCAGTTACTCCTACGAGCAGTACTTC
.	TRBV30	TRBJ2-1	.	CAWSRGVLNEQFF	TGTGCCTGGAGTCGGGGTGTCCTCAATGAGCAGTTCTTC
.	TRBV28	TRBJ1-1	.	CASSPPNRDAFF	TGTGCCAGCAGCCCCCCTAACAGGGACGCTTTCTTT
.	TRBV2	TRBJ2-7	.	CASSVMRLLTYEQYF	TGTGCCAGCAGTGTGATGAGACTCCTAACTTACGAGCAGTACTTC
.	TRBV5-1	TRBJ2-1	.	CASLEGLQGKQFF	TGCGCCAGCCTGGAGGGCTTACAAGGGAAGCAGTTCTTC
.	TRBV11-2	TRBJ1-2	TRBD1	CASSSFWAGGDGYTF	TGTGCCAGCAGCTCTTTTTGGGCAGGGGGAGACGGCTACACCTTC
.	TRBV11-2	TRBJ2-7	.	CASSLVQGSSYEQYF	TGTGCCAGCAGCTTAGTTCAGGGTAGCTCCTACGAGCAGTACTTC
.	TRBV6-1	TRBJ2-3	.	CASSLGHSEWPQYF	TGTGCCAGCAGTCTGGGACACTCGGAGTGGCCGCAGTATTTT
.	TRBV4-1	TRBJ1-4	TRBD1	CASSPLQGAEEKLFF	TGCGCCAGCAGCCCTTTACAGGGGGCCGAAGAAAAACTGTTTTTT
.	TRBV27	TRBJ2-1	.	CASSFSVTGDEQFF	TGTGCCAGCAGTTTTAGTGTTACGGGAGATGAGCAGTTCTTC
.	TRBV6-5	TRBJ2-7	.	CASSYRPRSSYEQYF	TGTGCCAGCAGTTACCGACCTAGAAGCTCCTACGAGCAGTACTTC
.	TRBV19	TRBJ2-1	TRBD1	CASSPPRDRVYNEQFF	TGTGCCAGTAGTCCGCCCCGGGACAGGGTATACAATGAGCAGTTCTTC
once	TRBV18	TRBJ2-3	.	CASSPESQADTQYF	TGTGCCAGCTCACCCGAATCCCAGGCAGATACGCAGTATTTT